This entry lists 23 T cell receptor delta chains sequenced from one sample in a study of γδ T cells in repeated Plasmodium falciparum infection. TCRdb re-called the multiplex PCR reads with CATT. The data contain approximately 93,000 delta-chain clones, 0.95% to 1% of them singletons. Gammadelta T cells were flow-sorted from PBMC into Vgamma9/Vdelta2+ and Vdelta2-negative populations for bulk analysis. What was sequenced was gamma-delta T cells from blood. The source is a pool of human donors (malaria-infected and uninfected, not separated).

This clone occurred a few times. Given a much more abundant clone one base away, this may be a read error. This CDR3 is also generated by other DNA sequences in the sample. The chain combines TRDV1 with TRDJ1; perhaps TRDD3 as D (6 bases). The CDR3 is 24 residues long. Trimming left V 0 bases short and J 0 bases short, with 35 bases between. CDR1 TSWWSYY and CDR2 QGS come from the germline V gene. The CDR3 spells CALGELQVTPRGTPLAIDTDKLIF. In nucleotides, the CDR3 is TGTGCTCTTGGGGAACTTCAGGTTACACCCCGGGGGACTCCATTAGCAATCGACACCGATAAACTCATCTTT.

This clone was detected only a few times. The protein that TCRdb holds for this DNA derives from a much larger clone and differs from the translated DNA at residue 16, which likely indicates a read error; the protein shown here is translated from the DNA. V and J are TRDV1 and TRDJ1; 7 bases are shared with TRDD3. Germline CDR1 is TSWWSYY and CDR2 is QGS. CDR3 size: 18 residues. CDR3 nucleotides: TGTGCTCTTGGGGAACTTCGCCCAATCTGGGGGTACACCGATAAACCCATCTTT. Its protein is CALGELRPIWGYTDKPIF.

To note about this clone: A much larger clone differs from this one at a single base, so this may be a read error. The chain joins TRDV1 to TRDJ1; D might be TRDD2 (6 bases). Matching the DNA to germline supplied the J gene, which TCRdb does not give. V was cut by 3 bases and J by 2 bases, with 22 bases left in between. Germline assignment: CDR1 TSWWSYY and CDR2 QGS. The CDR3 extends over 18 amino acids. The CDR3 coding sequence is TGTGCTCTTGGGGAGCCCCCTTCCGCCGTGACGGATACCGATAAACTCATCTTT. It yields the protein CALGEPPSAVTDTDKLIF.

This clone was detected only a few times. The protein recorded in TCRdb matches a much larger clone and deviates from this DNA's translation at residue 10, suggesting a read error; the protein here is obtained by translating the DNA. The chain joins TRDV2 to TRDJ1, with D possibly TRDD3 on 6 matching bases. Since TCRdb gives no J gene, matching the DNA to germline was used here to assign it. The V end was cut by 0 bases, the J end by 4 bases, with 23 bases between. Germline V gene sequence: CDR1 GEAIGNYY, CDR2 EKD. The CDR3 has 18 residues. The CDR3 reads CACDTRFSAWGGCDKLIF. The CDR3 DNA follows: TGTGCCTGTGACACCCGGTTTTCGGCGTGGGGGGGCTGCGATAAACTCATCTTT.

This clone showed up just a few times. This DNA translates differently at residue 3 from the TCRdb protein, which is that of a much larger clone; a read error is likely, and the protein shown is the DNA's own translation. The chain's CDR3 is CAYDTLFGGYSRYTDKLIF. The CDR3 nucleotides read TGTGCCTATGACACGCTTTTTGGGGGATACTCAAGGTACACCGATAAACTCATCTTT. The chain links TRDV2 to TRDJ1; 10 nucleotides align to TRDD3. TCRdb carries no J gene annotation; the J gene was assigned here by matching the DNA with germline. The length of the CDR3 is 19 residues. Germline CDR1 reads GEAIGNYY; CDR2 reads EKD.

Notes on this clone: The protein recorded in TCRdb matches a much larger clone and deviates from this DNA's translation at residue 7, suggesting a read error; the protein here is obtained by translating the DNA. The chain couples TRDV1 to TRDJ1; TRDD3 aligns across 10 bases. The J gene is not listed in TCRdb, so it was assigned here from a DNA match to germline. The J segment lost 2 bases and the V segment lost 0 bases, leaving 3 bases of the junction unmatched. Looked up from germline, CDR1 is TSWWSYY and CDR2 is QGS. CDR3 length equals 16 residues. The CDR3 bases are TGTGCTCTTGGGGAACTGGGGGATACGGGTACCGATAAACTCATCTTT. This codes for CALGELGDTGTDKLIF.

Note on this clone: The protein TCRdb gives is from a much larger clone and does not agree with this DNA's translation at residue 4, likely a read error; the protein shown here comes from the DNA. The rearrangement links TRDV2 to TRDJ1; D is perhaps TRDD2 (5 bases). TCRdb gives no J gene; it was assigned here by matching the DNA to germline. There are 13 residues in the CDR3. Germline V CDR1 and CDR2: GEAIGNYY, EKD. V was shortened by 5 bases and J by 0 bases, with 9 bases between the two germline ends. The CDR3, as DNA: TGTGCCTGTGGCCTACTACACACCGATAAACTCATCTTT. It encodes CACGLLHTDKLIF.

To note about this clone: TCRdb assigns this DNA the protein of a much larger clone, which departs from its translation at residue 5; this likely reflects a read error, and the protein shown comes from translating the DNA. The chain uses TRDV1 and TRDJ1, with TRDD2 matching over 8 bases. No J gene was available from TCRdb, and it was assigned here by a germline match of the DNA. The CDR3 is 19 residues long. V lost 5 bases and J lost 0; bases outside the gene matches: 17. Per germline, CDR1 TSWWSYY and CDR2 QGS. The CDR3 loop reads CALGTDFLLRLTNTDKLIF. The CDR3 DNA reads as TGTGCTCTTGGGACAGACTTCCTACTCCGACTTACTAACACCGATAAACTCATCTTT.

Of note for this clone: A read error likely explains why the TCRdb protein, taken from a much larger clone, differs from this DNA's translation at residue 12; the protein shown is translated from the DNA. The CDR3 sequence: CALGPRRWGIEELIF. The CDR3 bases are TGTGCTCTTGGGCCTCGACGGTGGGGAATCGAGGAACTCATCTTT. The chain is built from TRDV1 and TRDJ1; weak D call: TRDD3 (5 bases). As TCRdb names no J gene, one was assigned here on the basis of a DNA match to germline. V was shortened by 5 bases and J by 9 bases, with 22 bases between the two germline ends. The CDR3 sequence is 15 residues long. Germline-derived CDR1 and CDR2 are TSWWSYY and QGS.

This clone was counted only a few times. TCRdb's listed protein matches a much larger clone and diverges from this DNA's translation at residue 5, likely through a read error; the protein shown comes from the DNA. CDR3: CACDITYWNKLIF. The CDR3 DNA follows: TGTGCCTGTGACATTACGTACTGGAATAAACTCATCTTT. The chain couples TRDV2 to TRDJ1; D may be TRDD3 (5 bases). As TCRdb names no J gene, one was assigned here on the basis of a DNA match to germline. Between the trimmed V and J ends, which lost 2 bases and 6 bases, there was a span of 12 bases. CDR3 length: 13 residues. Germline V lookup: CDR1 GEAIGNYY, CDR2 EKD.

The chain's CDR3 is CALGETTFPWGIRISSWDTRQMFF. The CDR3 DNA is TGTGCTCTTGGGGAAACGACCTTCCCCTGGGGGATACGGATAAGCTCCTGGGACACCCGACAGATGTTTTTC. The chain recombines TRDV1 with TRDJ3; 12 bases align to TRDD3. Assignment of the J gene here rests on matching the DNA to germline, because TCRdb gives none. With V trimmed by 2 bases and J by 0 bases, 17 bases remained unmatched. The CDR3 has 24 residues. Per germline, CDR1 TSWWSYY and CDR2 QGS.

This clone occurred a few times. For this DNA, TCRdb reports the protein of a much larger clone, which diverges at residue 12, most likely from a read error; the protein presented here is translated directly from the DNA. The chain employs TRDV2 and TRDJ1; TRDD3 matches 9 bases. Here the J gene was assigned by germline matching of the DNA, as TCRdb has none. The CDR3 loop spans 18 amino acids. V lost 3 bases to trimming and J lost 1 base; unmatched junction nucleotides: 14. Germline V lookup: CDR1 GEAIGNYY, CDR2 EKD. The CDR3 loop is CACDALPLLGDCTDKLIF. Here the CDR3 DNA reads TGTGCCTGTGACGCCCTGCCGCTTCTGGGGGATTGCACCGATAAACTCATCTTT.

As for this clone: The translation of this DNA and the TCRdb protein of a much larger clone differ at residue 15, probably owing to a read error; the protein shown here is translated from the DNA. The chain joins TRDV2 to TRDJ1; 13 bases map to TRDD3. TCRdb lists no J gene, so it was determined here by aligning the DNA to germline. CDR1 GEAIGNYY and CDR2 EKD come from the germline V gene. This CDR3 is built from 18 residues. The V and J ends lost 3 bases and 10 bases, in that order; junction bases with no gene match: 19. CDR3 coding DNA: TGTGCCTGTGACTCTTTACTGGGGGATACGCGTAAAGAGCTAATACTCATCTTT. It translates to CACDSLLGDTRKELILIF.

This clone was detected ten times or more. A clone one base away is much larger, so this may be a read error. The same CDR3 is also encoded by other DNA sequences in this sample. This chain connects TRDV2 to TRDJ1; D is uncertain. TCRdb lists no J gene, so it was determined here by aligning the DNA to germline. This CDR3 region has 20 residues. V lost 0 bases and J lost 3, with 28 bases in between. Germline V lookup: CDR1 GEAIGNYY, CDR2 EKD. CDR3 bases: TGTGCCTGTGACACCGGTTCGATGCGGGACGTCCCAAAGCCCTCCGATAAACTCATCTTT. This gives the protein CACDTGSMRDVPKPSDKLIF.

Worth noting for this clone: The likely explanation is a read error, given a far larger clone one base away. This specimen includes other DNA sequences encoding the same CDR3. V usage is TRDV2 and J usage is TRDJ1; D may be TRDD3 (7 bases). The J gene was missing in TCRdb and was found by matching the end of the DNA to germline. Trimming stripped 7 bases from V and 0 bases from J, with 29 bases between. This CDR3 is built from 19 residues. Germline V gene data show CDR1 as GEAIGNYY and CDR2 as EKD. CDR3 residues: CACDLGLPELGIYTDKLIF. In DNA, the CDR3 is TGTGCCTGCGACCTTGGCCTTCCCGAACTGGGGATCTACACCGATAAACTCATCTTT.

This clone was counted a few times. This DNA translates differently at residue 7 from the TCRdb protein, which is that of a much larger clone; a read error is likely, and the protein shown is the DNA's own translation. The rearrangement uses TRDV1 and TRDJ1; a weak D match, TRDD3 (6 bases). The J gene is not listed in TCRdb, so it was assigned here from a DNA match to germline. CDR3 length: 19 amino acids. From germline, CDR1 is TSWWSYY and CDR2 QGS. Trimming took off 2 bases at V and 0 bases at J, with 22 bases between the two ends. CDR3 sequence: CALGERGRPTGMYTDKLIF. For the CDR3, the DNA is TGTGCTCTTGGGGAAAGGGGTAGACCTACTGGGATGTACACCGATAAACTCATCTTT.

Details on this clone: This likely reflects a read error, since a far larger clone is one base away. The same CDR3 is also encoded by other DNA sequences in this sample. The V gene call is TRDV1, and the J gene call is absent; the table's D gene call, TRDD3, was not cross checked with the DNA. Per the germline V gene, CDR1 is TSWWSYY and CDR2 is QGS. The CDR3 is made up of 16 amino acids. The DNA for the CDR3 is TGTGCTCTTGGGGACCCATTAACCGGGTACACCGATAAGCTCATCTTT. Protein product: CALGDPLTGYTDKLIF.

This clone has more than one count but fewer than ten. The protein held in TCRdb is that of a much larger clone and does not match this DNA's translation at residue 13, likely because of a read error; the protein shown is translated from the DNA. The V gene is TRDV1, the J gene TRDJ1; 9 positions agree with TRDD3. The trim removed 6 bases at V and 13 bases at J, leaving 18 bases unmatched. Germline-derived CDR1 and CDR2 are TSWWSYY and QGS. The CDR3 length is 15 residues. In nucleotides, the CDR3 is TGTGCTCTTGGCCTTAGGGGATACGGCCCCTACGAACCCATCTTT. Amino acids: CALGLRGYGPYEPIF.

The sample holds a few counts of this clone. TCRdb pairs this DNA with a much larger clone's protein that differs at residue 20, likely a read error; the protein shown was translated from the DNA. The V gene call is TRDV1, and the J gene call is absent; TRDD3 was called by the table and not checked on the DNA. This CDR3 comprises 22 residues. CDR1 and CDR2 (germline): TSWWSYY, QGS. This CDR3 reads CALGELGSSRTGGYVDTDKHIF. The CDR3 nucleotides are TGTGCTCTTGGGGAACTGGGATCAAGTCGTACTGGGGGATACGTCGACACCGATAAACACATCTTT.

This clone was seen a handful of times. Translating this DNA gives a protein that differs at residue 2 from the TCRdb one, which belongs to a much larger clone; a read error is likely, and the protein shown is this translation. This rearrangement joins TRDV2 to TRDJ1; possibly TRDD3 for D (5 bases). Germline assignment: CDR1 GEAIGNYY and CDR2 EKD. The CDR3 is made up of 15 amino acids. The CDR3, as DNA: TGTTCCTGTGACACGTTGGAATTAAACTGGAAGGGACTCATCTTT. Protein: CSCDTLELNWKGLIF.

About this clone: The protein recorded in TCRdb matches a much larger clone and deviates from this DNA's translation at residue 8, suggesting a read error; the protein here is obtained by translating the DNA. The chain joins TRDV2 to TRDJ1; TRDD3 is a possible D gene (5 bases). In the absence of a J gene in TCRdb, the DNA was matched to germline to assign it here. The CDR3 spans 18 residues. The ends were cut back, 0 bases at V and 0 bases at J, with 19 bases in the middle. Germline loops: CDR1 GEAIGNYY, CDR2 EKD. Written as DNA, the CDR3 is TGTGCCTGTGACACCGTAAGTATTGGGGCCAACAACACCGATAAACTCATCTTT. Translated: CACDTVSIGANNTDKLIF.

A few counts support this clone. TCRdb lists the protein of a much larger clone for this DNA, which differs at residue 7, so this is likely a read error; the protein given here is translated from the DNA itself. The rearrangement links TRDV1 to TRDJ1, with 12 bases fitting TRDD3. The J gene, absent from TCRdb, was called here by matching the DNA to germline. After removal of 1 base from V and 9 bases from J, the junction contained 18 bases not matched to a gene. Germline-derived CDR1 and CDR2 are TSWWSYY and QGS. This CDR3 is built from 19 residues. The CDR3 DNA reads as TGTGCTCTTGGGGAACCGCATTTCCCCCCAACTGGGGGATACCGAGAACTCATCTTT. Its protein is CALGEPHFPPTGGYRELIF.

This clone was counted between two and nine times. The protein given by TCRdb reflects a much larger clone and differs at residue 4 from this DNA's translation, likely from a read error; the protein shown is the DNA's translation. CDR3 bases: TGTGCTCTTGAGGAACTAGGAAGGGAGACGACCTTACTGGGGGATAATGGGAACACCGATAAACTCATCTTT. Translation gives CALEELGRETTLLGDNGNTDKLIF. The chain recombines TRDV1 with TRDJ1; 11 bases line up with TRDD3. Since TCRdb gives no J gene, matching the DNA to germline was used here to assign it. This CDR3 has 24 residues. In germline, CDR1 is TSWWSYY, CDR2 QGS.